This T cell receptor beta chain was recorded in a study of T cells and Merkel cell carcinoma outcomes. The data were produced by immunoSEQ multiplex PCR, yet TCRdb's version contains in-frame clones alone and is incomplete. The sample yields 1,700 or so clones, roughly 87% seen once. Germline CDR1 reads SGDLS; CDR2 reads YYNGEE. The V gene lost 1 base and the J gene lost 5 bases, with 12 bases spanning the gap. The CDR3 totals 14 residues. The rearrangement uses TRBV9 and TRBJ1-1; D ambiguous. Material: tumor tissue from Merkel cell carcinoma. This TCR came from a human donor with Merkel cell carcinoma. The CDR3 DNA is TGTGCCAGCAGCGTATTGGGATCTGATACTGAAGCTTTCTTT. This encodes CASSVLGSDTEAFF.